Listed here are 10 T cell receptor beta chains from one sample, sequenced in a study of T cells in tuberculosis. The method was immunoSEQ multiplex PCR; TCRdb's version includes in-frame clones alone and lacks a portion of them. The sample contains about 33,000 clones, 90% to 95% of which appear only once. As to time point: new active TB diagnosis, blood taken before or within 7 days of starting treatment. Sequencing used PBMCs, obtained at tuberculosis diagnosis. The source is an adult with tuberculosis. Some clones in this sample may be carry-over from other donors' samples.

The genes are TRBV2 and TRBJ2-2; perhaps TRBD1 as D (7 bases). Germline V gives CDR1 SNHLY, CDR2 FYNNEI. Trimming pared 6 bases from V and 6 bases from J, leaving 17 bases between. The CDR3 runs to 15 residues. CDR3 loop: CASSWQGGSSGELFF. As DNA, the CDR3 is TGTGCCAGCAGCTGGCAGGGGGGATCTTCCGGGGAGCTGTTTTTT.

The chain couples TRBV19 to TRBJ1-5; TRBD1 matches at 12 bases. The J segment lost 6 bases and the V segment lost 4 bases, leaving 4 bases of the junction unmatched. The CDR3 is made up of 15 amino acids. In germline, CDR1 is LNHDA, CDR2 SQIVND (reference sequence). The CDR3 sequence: CASSTGQGAFQPQHF. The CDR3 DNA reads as TGTGCCAGTAGTACGGGACAGGGGGCGTTTCAGCCCCAGCATTTT.

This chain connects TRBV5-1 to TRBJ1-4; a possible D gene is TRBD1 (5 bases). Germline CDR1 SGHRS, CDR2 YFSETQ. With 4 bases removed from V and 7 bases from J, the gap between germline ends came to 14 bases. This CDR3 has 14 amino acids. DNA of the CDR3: TGCGCCAGCAGCCCCGTGGGGGGGGGTGAAAAACTGTTTTTT. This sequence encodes CASSPVGGGEKLFF.

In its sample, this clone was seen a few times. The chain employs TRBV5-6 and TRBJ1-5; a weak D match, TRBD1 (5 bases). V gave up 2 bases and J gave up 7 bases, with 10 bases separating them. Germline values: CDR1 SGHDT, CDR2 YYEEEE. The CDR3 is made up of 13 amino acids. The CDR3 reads CASSFQGGQPQHF. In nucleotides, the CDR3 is TGTGCCAGCAGCTTCCAGGGCGGCCAGCCCCAGCATTTT.

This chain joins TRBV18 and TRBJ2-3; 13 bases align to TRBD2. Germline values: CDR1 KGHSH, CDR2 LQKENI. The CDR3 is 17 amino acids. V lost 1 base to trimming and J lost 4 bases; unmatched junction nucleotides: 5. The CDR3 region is CASSPRLAGGRADTQYF. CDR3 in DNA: TGTGCCAGCTCACCACGACTAGCGGGGGGCCGAGCAGATACGCAGTATTTT.

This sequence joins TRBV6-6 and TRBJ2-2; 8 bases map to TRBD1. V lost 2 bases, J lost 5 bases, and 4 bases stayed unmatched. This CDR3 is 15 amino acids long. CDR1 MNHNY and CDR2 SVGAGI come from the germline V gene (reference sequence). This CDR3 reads CASSYQGAGTGELFF. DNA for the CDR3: TGTGCCAGCAGTTACCAGGGGGCAGGGACCGGGGAGCTGTTTTTT.

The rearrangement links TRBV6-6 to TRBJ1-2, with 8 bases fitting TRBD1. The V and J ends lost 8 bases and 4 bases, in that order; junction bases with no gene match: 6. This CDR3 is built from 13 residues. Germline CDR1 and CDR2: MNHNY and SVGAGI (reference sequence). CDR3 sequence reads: CASSGGASYGYTF. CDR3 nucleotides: TGTGCCAGCTCAGGGGGCGCTAGCTATGGCTACACCTTC.

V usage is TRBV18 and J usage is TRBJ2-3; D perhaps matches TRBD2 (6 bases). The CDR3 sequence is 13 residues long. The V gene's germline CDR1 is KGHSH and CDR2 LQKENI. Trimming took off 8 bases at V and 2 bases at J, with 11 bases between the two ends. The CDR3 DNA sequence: TGTGCCAGCCGACTAGTTCCCACAGATACGCAGTATTTT. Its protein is CASRLVPTDTQYF.

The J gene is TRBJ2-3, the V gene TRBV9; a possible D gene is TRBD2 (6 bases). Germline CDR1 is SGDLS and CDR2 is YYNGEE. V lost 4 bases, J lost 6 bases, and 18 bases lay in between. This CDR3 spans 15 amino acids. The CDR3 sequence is CASSPQPSGGDTQYF. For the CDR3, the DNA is TGTGCCAGCAGCCCCCAACCTAGTGGGGGGGATACGCAGTATTTT. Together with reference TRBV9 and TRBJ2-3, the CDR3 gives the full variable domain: DSGVTQTPKHLITATGQRVTLRCSPRSGDLSVYWYQQSLDQGLQFLIQYYNGEERAKGNILERFSAQQFPDLHSELNLSSLELGDSALYFCASSPQPSGGDTQYFGPGTRLTVL.

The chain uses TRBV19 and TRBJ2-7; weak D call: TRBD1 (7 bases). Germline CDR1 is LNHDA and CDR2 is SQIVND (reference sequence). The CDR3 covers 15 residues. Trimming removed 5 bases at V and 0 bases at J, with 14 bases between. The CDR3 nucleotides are TGTGCCAGTAGTGCGGGACAGTCTTTCTCCTACGAGCAGTACTTC. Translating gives CASSAGQSFSYEQYF.